This T cell receptor (beta chain) was retrieved from a study of T-cell memory formation after mild COVID-19. Study-wide findings and caveats: Largely, contracting CD4+ clones fell within CM and EM, and contracting CD8+ clones within EMRA. Clones shrinking from day 15 to 85 showed even CD4/CD8 mixes; later expanders tilted CD4+.

Concerning this clonotype: Its cognate antigen is unknown.

Germline CDR1 SEHNR, CDR2 FQNEAQ (reference sequence). Trimming removed 3 bases at V and 5 bases at J, with 7 bases between. The CDR3 loop spans 12 amino acids. Using its own MiXCR run on the 5' RACE reads, TCRdb lists one record per CDR3 protein. In the table there are about 140,000 distinct CDR3 sequences, more than 13% of which are singletons. This TCR came from an adult woman who had mild COVID-19 (a few samples of this study predate the infection). Cell type and time point are not known. The V and J genes are TRBV7-9 and TRBJ1-1; D unclear. The sequenced sample was PBMCs or a T cell subset sorted from them (not recorded which). The chain's CDR3 is CASSFWGTEAFF. CDR3 DNA: TGTGCCAGCAGCTTCTGGGGAACTGAAGCTTTCTTT.